This T cell receptor (beta chain) was sequenced for a study of T cells in Graves' hyperthyroidism and ophthalmopathy. Study results and caveats: The model anticipated ophthalmopathy a median about six months pre-onset. Ophthalmopathy stood apart from stable hyperthyroidism in a 13 V-J model.

RNA transcripts served as the template for amplifying TCR beta CDR3 regions. An initial round of RT-PCR targeting the TCR CDR3 relied on the HTBI primer set. TCRdb processed the multiplex PCR reads anew with MiXCR; each CDR3 protein has one entry. The sample carries more than 650,000 distinct CDR3 sequences, 13% to 15% recorded once. Graves' hyperthyroidism qualified as stable when ophthalmopathy did not progress within 18 months. PBMCs stemmed from around 10 ml fresh peripheral blood. With respect to this clonotype: Its target is not known.

Per germline, CDR1 SGHTA and CDR2 FQGNSA. V lost 5 bases, J lost 0 bases, and 11 bases lay in between. The CDR3 totals 15 residues. The chain combines TRBV7-2 with TRBJ2-1; D gene uncertain. This sequence originates from a woman younger than 30 with Graves' hyperthyroidism. Sequencing input: blood. The CDR3 reads CASSPIASSYNEQFF. In DNA form, the CDR3 reads TGTGCCAGCAGCCCAATAGCCAGCTCCTACAATGAGCAGTTCTTC.